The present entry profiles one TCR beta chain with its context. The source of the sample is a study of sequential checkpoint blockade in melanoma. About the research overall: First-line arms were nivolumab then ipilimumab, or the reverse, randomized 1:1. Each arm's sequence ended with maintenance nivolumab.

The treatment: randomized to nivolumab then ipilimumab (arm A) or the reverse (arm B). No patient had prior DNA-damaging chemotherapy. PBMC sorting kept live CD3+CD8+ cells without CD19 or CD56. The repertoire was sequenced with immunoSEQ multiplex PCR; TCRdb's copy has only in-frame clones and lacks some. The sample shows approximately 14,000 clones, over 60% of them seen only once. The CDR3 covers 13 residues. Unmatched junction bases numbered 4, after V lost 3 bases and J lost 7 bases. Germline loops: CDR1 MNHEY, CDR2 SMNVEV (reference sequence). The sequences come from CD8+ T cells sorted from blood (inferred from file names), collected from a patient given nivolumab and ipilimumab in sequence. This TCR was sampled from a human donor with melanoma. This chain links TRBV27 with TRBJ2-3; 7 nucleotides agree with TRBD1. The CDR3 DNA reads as TGTGCCAGCAGTTTCGACAGGGCTAATACGCAGTATTTT. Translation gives CASSFDRANTQYF.